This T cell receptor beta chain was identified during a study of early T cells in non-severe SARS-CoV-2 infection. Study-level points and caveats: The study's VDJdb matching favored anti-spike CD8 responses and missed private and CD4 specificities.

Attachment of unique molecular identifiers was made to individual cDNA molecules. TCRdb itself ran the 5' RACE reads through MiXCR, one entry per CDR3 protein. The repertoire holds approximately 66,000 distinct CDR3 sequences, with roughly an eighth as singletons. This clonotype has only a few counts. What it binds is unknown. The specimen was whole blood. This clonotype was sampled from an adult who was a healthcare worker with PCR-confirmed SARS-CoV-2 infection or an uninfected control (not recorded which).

The CDR3 sequence is CSAGGRSWTQYF. CDR3 nucleotide sequence: TGCAGTGCTGGAGGAAGATCTTGGACCCAGTACTTC. The chain combines TRBV20-1 with TRBJ2-5; possibly TRBD2 for D (5 bases). Trimming cost V 5 bases and J 7 bases, with 14 bases left between them. This CDR3 spans 12 amino acids. CDR1 and CDR2 (germline): DFQATT, SNEGSKA (reference sequence).